These 31 T cell receptor beta chains came from one sample sequenced in a study of regulatory T cells in long-lasting Graves disease. HTBI primers from iRepertoire and Arm-PCR of CDR3 regions yielded the TCR beta libraries. TCRdb re-derived calls from the multiplex PCR reads in MiXCR, one entry per CDR3 protein. The sample carries approximately 470,000 distinct CDR3 sequences, about a sixth recorded once. Indicated time point: newly diagnosed GD, antithyroid drugs for less than 3 months. From RNA extracted from PBMCs, the TCR library was made. This sample also belongs to another study, concerning T cells in Graves' hyperthyroidism and ophthalmopathy.

The sequencing here drew on peripheral blood mononuclear cells (PBMCs), taken at new diagnosis, from a patient treated with antithyroid drugs. All receptors come from a man aged 35 to 55 with Graves disease.

Note on this clonotype: A read error may explain this, as a much larger clone is one base away. The chain has TRBV28 and TRBJ2-7, with 8 bases aligning to TRBD1. CDR3 length: 14 amino acids. Germline CDR1 is MDHEN and CDR2 is SYDVKM. J lost 0 bases, V lost 11 bases, and 9 bases had no gene match. The CDR3: CAGTGDRSSYEQYF. Written as DNA, the CDR3 is TGTGCCGGCACAGGGGACAGGAGCTCCTACGAGCAGTACTTC.

In this sample, this clonotype turned up a few times. The J gene is TRBJ2-5, the V gene TRBV9, with 9 nucleotides matching TRBD2. The germline CDR1 and CDR2 sequences are SGDLS and YYNGEE. J gave up 4 bases and V 1 base, and 2 bases lay outside the gene matches. This CDR3 spans 14 amino acids. The CDR3 DNA reads TGTGCCAGCAGCGTATCGACTAGCGGAGAGACCCAGTACTTC. Translating it yields CASSVSTSGETQYF.

In its sample, this clonotype was seen many times. CDR3 nucleotide sequence: TGCAGTGCTAGAGATCGCAGGGCTGGCTACGAGCAGTACTTC. Translating it yields CSARDRRAGYEQYF. V gene TRBV20-1 combines with J gene TRBJ2-7, with D tentatively TRBD1 (5 bases). Trimming took 0 bases from V and 3 from J, leaving 12 bases between them. Germline values: CDR1 DFQATT, CDR2 SNEGSKA (reference sequence). The CDR3 has 14 amino acids.

This clonotype was recorded many times. This chain joins TRBV5-1 and TRBJ2-1; maybe TRBD2 (6 bases). Trimming shortened V by 0 bases and J by 0 bases, and 13 bases separated the two germline ends. This CDR3 is built from 17 residues. Germline CDR1 SGHRS, CDR2 YFSETQ. The CDR3 protein is CASSLENLANSYNEQFF. The CDR3 bases are TGCGCCAGCAGCTTGGAGAACCTAGCGAACTCCTACAATGAGCAGTTCTTC.

This clonotype was picked up a small number of times. Given a much more abundant clone one base away, this may be a read error. V and J are TRBV2 and TRBJ2-1; tentatively, D is TRBD1 or TRBD2 (5 bases each). V lost 8 bases to trimming and J lost 4 bases, with 12 bases between them. The CDR3 has 13 residues. The germline V gene encodes CDR1 SNHLY and CDR2 FYNNEI. The CDR3 DNA is TGTGCCAGCTGCCGGGGACGGTACAATGAGCAGTTCTTC. Protein: CASCRGRYNEQFF.

The V and J genes are TRBV9 and TRBJ2-5, with a weak D call TRBD2 (6 bases). Matching the DNA end better, TRBJ2-1 makes the J call doubtful. CDR1 and CDR2 from the germline V gene are SGDLS and YYNGEE. The CDR3 consists of 14 residues. The CDR3 reads CASSVEMGEDEQFF. In DNA form, the CDR3 reads TGTGCCAGCAGCGTAGAGATGGGGGAGGATGAGCAGTTCTTC.

As regards this clonotype: With a much larger clone just one base away, this may be a read error. The chain employs TRBV5-1 and TRBJ1-1; D remains unclear. Germline CDR1 is SGHRS and CDR2 is YFSETQ. The CDR3 extends over 14 amino acids. The CDR3 DNA reads as TGTGCCAGCAGCCTGGAGGTGCGTAACACTGAAGCTTTCTTT. As protein: CASSLEVRNTEAFF.

This clonotype was observed a few times. The chain joins TRBV10-3 to TRBJ2-7; D possibly matches TRBD1 or TRBD2 (5 bases each). In germline, CDR1 is ENHRY, CDR2 SYGVKD. CDR3 length: 15 residues. Deletions cut 11 bases from V and 6 bases from J, with 26 bases between. The CDR3 DNA is TGTGCCGGGTCGCATCTGGGACCCTCTTCCGCCGAGCAGTACTTC. It translates to CAGSHLGPSSAEQYF.

This clonotype was counted ten times or more. The CDR3 protein is CSAPTSGRGDTQYF. The CDR3 coding sequence is TGCAGTGCCCCGACTAGCGGGAGAGGGGATACGCAGTATTTT. The chain employs TRBV20-1 and TRBJ2-3; 12 bases fit TRBD2. The germline V gene encodes CDR1 DFQATT and CDR2 SNEGSKA (reference sequence). The V segment lost 6 bases and the J segment 6 bases; nucleotides outside the gene matches: 7. The CDR3 length is 14 residues.

In this sample, this clonotype turned up many times. This sequence joins TRBV7-3 and TRBJ2-3; 8 bases map to TRBD1. With 1 base clipped from V and 1 base from J, the junction kept 7 bases outside the gene matches. Germline CDR1 and CDR2: SGHTA and FQGTGA. The CDR3 spans 17 residues. The CDR3 spells CASSLKPPGQGTDTQYF. CDR3 coding DNA: TGTGCCAGCAGCTTAAAGCCCCCGGGACAGGGCACAGATACGCAGTATTTT.

This clonotype was observed a few times. The chain recombines TRBV14 with TRBJ2-2, with 14 bases matching TRBD2. Germline CDR1 SGHDN, CDR2 FVKESK. After removal of 8 bases from V and 7 bases from J, the junction contained 15 bases not matched to a gene. This CDR3 has 18 residues. CDR3 sequence: CASRPGLAGVRGNGELFF. The CDR3, as DNA: TGTGCCAGCCGACCGGGACTAGCGGGAGTGCGGGGCAACGGGGAGCTGTTTTTT.

This clonotype was seen ten or more times. The chain combines TRBV2 with TRBJ2-7; D is undetermined. Trimming took 4 bases from V and 6 from J, leaving 4 bases between them. This CDR3 has 10 amino acids. Germline-derived CDR1 and CDR2 are SNHLY and FYNNEI. The DNA for the CDR3 is TGTGCCAGCAGTGTTTTCGAGCAGTACTTC. Its translation is CASSVFEQYF.

This clonotype was seen at least ten times. This chain links TRBV27 with TRBJ2-2; no firm D call. The CDR3 runs to 13 residues. V was pared by 10 bases and J by 1 base, with 10 bases between. Germline assignment: CDR1 MNHEY and CDR2 SMNVEV (reference sequence). The DNA for the CDR3 is TGTGCCACCCAGGACGGGAACACCGGGGAGCTGTTTTTT. Translating gives CATQDGNTGELFF.

CDR3 protein: CASSLMSDNEQFF. CDR3 DNA sequence: TGTGCCAGCAGCTTAATGTCAGACAATGAGCAGTTCTTC. This rearrangement joins TRBV5-6 to TRBJ2-1; D not resolved. This CDR3 contains 13 residues. Germline V lookup: CDR1 SGHDT, CDR2 YYEEEE. Trimming stripped 2 bases from V and 5 bases from J, with 8 bases between.

This clonotype was seen more than once but under ten times. This chain joins TRBV11-2 and TRBJ2-1; unclear D gene. CDR3 length equals 15 residues. Germline CDR1 reads SGHAT; CDR2 reads FQNNGV. Deletions cut 5 bases from V and 2 bases from J, with 13 bases between. CDR3 amino acids: CASSVSLAAYNEQFF. The CDR3 nucleotides are TGTGCCAGCAGCGTATCCCTGGCGGCCTACAATGAGCAGTTCTTC.

This clonotype has just a few counts. This chain joins TRBV27 and TRBJ2-7; D not certain. This CDR3 spans 10 amino acids. Germline values: CDR1 MNHEY, CDR2 SMNVEV (reference sequence). V was cut by 3 bases and J by 7 bases, with 4 bases left in between. The CDR3 DNA sequence: TGTGCCAGCAGTTTTGAAGAGCAGTACTTC. This translates into CASSFEEQYF.

This clonotype showed up just a few times. The chain employs TRBV20-1 and TRBJ1-2; D unclear. From germline, CDR1 is DFQATT and CDR2 SNEGSKA (reference sequence). CDR3 size: 15 residues. V lost 6 bases and J 4 bases, leaving 21 bases between the germline ends. CDR3 bases: TGCAGTGCGCCCCCTCGGCAACCTTGGGGCTATGGCTACACCTTC. It codes for CSAPPRQPWGYGYTF.

There are many counts of this clonotype. The chain employs TRBV27 and TRBJ2-7; TRBD2 agrees at 10 bases. The CDR3 sequence is 14 residues long. Trimming cost V 6 bases and J 3 bases; bases outside gene matches: 5. Per the germline V gene, CDR1 is MNHEY and CDR2 is SMNVEV (reference sequence). The CDR3 region is CASSLAGGRYEQYF. The CDR3 DNA reads TGTGCCAGCAGCTTAGCGGGAGGTCGCTACGAGCAGTACTTC.

This chain uses TRBV2 with TRBJ2-7; possible D gene TRBD1, 6 bases. V was pared by 8 bases and J by 3 bases, with 11 bases between. CDR1 and CDR2 (germline): SNHLY, FYNNEI. The CDR3 runs 12 residues. The CDR3, as DNA: TGTGCCAGCGGGGGACAAGACTACGAGCAGTACTTC. This codes for CASGGQDYEQYF.

The sample holds many counts of this clonotype. The chain recombines TRBV11-2 with TRBJ2-1; D may be TRBD1 or TRBD2 (6 bases each). This CDR3 region has 15 residues. Germline CDR1 is SGHAT and CDR2 is FQNNGV. Trimming pared 0 bases from V and 6 bases from J, leaving 12 bases between. The CDR3 spells CASSLEPRGGNEQFF. As DNA, the CDR3 is TGTGCCAGCAGCTTAGAGCCCAGGGGAGGCAATGAGCAGTTCTTC.

On this clonotype: This CDR3 is missing its conserved last phenylalanine or tryptophan, likely due to a read error. This chain links TRBV20-1 with TRBJ2-2; D remains unclear. CDR3 length equals 11 residues. Germline V gives CDR1 DFQATT, CDR2 SNEGSKA (reference sequence). Trimming removed 1 base from V and 4 bases from J, with 1 base in between. CDR3 amino acids: CSARGTGELFL. The CDR3 bases are TGCAGTGCTAGAGGCACCGGGGAGCTGTTTCTT.

This chain connects TRBV10-3 to TRBJ1-1, with 10 bases fitting TRBD1. The CDR3 spans 14 residues. Germline CDR1 reads ENHRY; CDR2 reads SYGVKD. V lost 10 bases, J lost 3 bases, and 8 bases stayed unmatched. The CDR3 DNA sequence: TGTGCCAACTCCGGGACAGGGGTGGACACTGAAGCTTTCTTT. Protein product: CANSGTGVDTEAFF.

The rearrangement uses TRBV5-1 and TRBJ2-5, with D maybe TRBD2 (6 bases). CDR1 and CDR2 from the germline V gene are SGHRS and YFSETQ. CDR3 length: 14 amino acids. V lost 0 bases, J lost 5 bases, and 11 bases lay in between. The CDR3 nucleotides read TGCGCCAGCAGCTTGGAGGGAGGAGCGGAGACCCAGTACTTC. Protein sequence: CASSLEGGAETQYF.

The chain employs TRBV7-9 and TRBJ2-3; the D gene is possibly TRBD1 (5 bases). This CDR3 contains 15 residues. Germline CDR1 is SEHNR and CDR2 is FQNEAQ (reference sequence). Trimming shortened V by 5 bases and J by 0 bases, and 12 bases separated the two germline ends. CDR3 in amino acids: CASSLDRTSTDTQYF. The CDR3 nucleotides read TGTGCCAGCAGCCTAGACAGAACCAGCACAGATACGCAGTATTTT.

The rearrangement joins TRBV5-4 to TRBJ1-2, with D uncertain. V was pared by 4 bases and J by 9 bases, with 13 bases between. From germline, CDR1 is SGHNT and CDR2 YYREEE (reference sequence). This CDR3 has 12 residues. The CDR3 protein is CASSGPDGRYTF. The DNA for the CDR3 is TGTGCCAGCAGCGGCCCCGACGGTCGCTACACCTTC.

The gene calls are TRBV30 and TRBJ2-7; D remains ambiguous. The CDR3 is made up of 13 amino acids. From germline, CDR1 is GTSNPN and CDR2 SVGIG (reference sequence). Trimming pared 0 bases from V and 3 bases from J, leaving 9 bases between. The CDR3 protein is CAWSVQSSYEQYF. The CDR3 nucleotides are TGTGCCTGGAGTGTACAAAGTAGCTACGAGCAGTACTTC.

This clonotype was seen repeatedly, ten times or more. This chain connects TRBV27 to TRBJ2-1, with TRBD2 matching over 7 bases. V lost 7 bases to trimming and J lost 3 bases; unmatched junction nucleotides: 12. This CDR3 contains 16 residues. Germline V gene sequence: CDR1 MNHEY, CDR2 SMNVEV (reference sequence). CDR3 region: CASILKFRDYYNEQFF. CDR3 bases: TGTGCCAGCATTCTTAAATTCCGGGACTACTACAATGAGCAGTTCTTC.

This clonotype turned up a few times. CDR3 sequence reads: CAISNRATNEKLFF. For the CDR3, the DNA is TGTGCCATCAGTAACAGGGCCACTAATGAAAAACTGTTTTTT. V usage is TRBV10-3 and J usage is TRBJ1-4, with D tentatively TRBD1 (6 bases). The V end lost 5 bases, the J end lost 2 bases, and 9 bases lay between the germline ends. Per germline, CDR1 ENHRY and CDR2 SYGVKD. This CDR3 region has 14 residues.

Details on this clonotype: Given the absence of the conserved phenylalanine or tryptophan at the CDR3 end, a read error is likely. V is TRBV7-9 and J is TRBJ2-3; 11 bases are a match to TRBD2. V was pared by 3 bases and J by 0 bases, with 11 bases of the junction left unmatched. CDR3 length equals 19 residues. Per the germline V gene, CDR1 is SEHNR and CDR2 is FQNEAQ (reference sequence). For the CDR3, the DNA is TGTGCCAGCAGCTTTCCCTCTAGCGGGAGGACTGAAAGCACAGATACGCAGTATTCT. Translating gives CASSFPSSGRTESTDTQYS.

In regard to this clonotype: A much larger clonotype is one base distant, so this may be a read error. The V gene is TRBV28, the J gene TRBJ2-1; no definite D call. This CDR3 is built from 14 residues. Looked up from germline, CDR1 is MDHEN and CDR2 is SYDVKM. Between the trimmed V and J ends, which lost 3 bases and 10 bases, there was a span of 16 bases. CDR3 DNA sequence: TGTGCCAGCAGTTTCTTTTGGGCGGATCTGGAGCAGTTCTTC. Encoded protein: CASSFFWADLEQFF. Drawing the rest from reference TRBV28 and TRBJ2-1, the complete variable domain is DVKVTQSSRYLVKRTGEKVFLECVQDMDHENMFWYRQDPGLGLRLIYFSYDVKMKEKGDIPEGYSVSREKKERFSLILESASTNQTSMYLCASSFFWADLEQFFGPGTRLTVL.

This clonotype was observed many times. V is TRBV5-1 and J is TRBJ2-7; D is perhaps TRBD2 (6 bases). V was clipped by 1 base and J by 4 bases, with 15 bases between them. CDR1 and CDR2 (germline): SGHRS, YFSETQ. This CDR3 comprises 15 residues. For the CDR3, the DNA is TGCGCCAGCAGCTTGAATAACCGCGGGAATTACGAGCAGTACTTC. It translates to CASSLNNRGNYEQYF.